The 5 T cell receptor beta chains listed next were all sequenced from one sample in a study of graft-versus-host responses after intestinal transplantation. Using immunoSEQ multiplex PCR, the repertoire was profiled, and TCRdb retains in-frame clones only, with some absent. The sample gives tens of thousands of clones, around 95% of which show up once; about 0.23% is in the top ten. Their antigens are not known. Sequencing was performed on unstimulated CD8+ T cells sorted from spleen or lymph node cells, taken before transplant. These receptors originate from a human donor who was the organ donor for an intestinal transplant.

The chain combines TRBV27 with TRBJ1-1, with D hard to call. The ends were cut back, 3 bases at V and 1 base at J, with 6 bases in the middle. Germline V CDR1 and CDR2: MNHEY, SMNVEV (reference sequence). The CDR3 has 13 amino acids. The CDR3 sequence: CASSFKSNTEAFF. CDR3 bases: TGTGCCAGCAGTTTTAAGTCGAACACTGAAGCTTTCTTT.

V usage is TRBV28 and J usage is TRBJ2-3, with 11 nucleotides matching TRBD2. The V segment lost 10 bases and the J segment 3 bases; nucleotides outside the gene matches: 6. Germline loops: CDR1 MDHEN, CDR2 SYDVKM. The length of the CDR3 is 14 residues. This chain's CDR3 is CATSLAGGTDTQYF. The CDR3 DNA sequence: TGTGCCACATCTCTAGCGGGGGGAACAGATACGCAGTATTTT.

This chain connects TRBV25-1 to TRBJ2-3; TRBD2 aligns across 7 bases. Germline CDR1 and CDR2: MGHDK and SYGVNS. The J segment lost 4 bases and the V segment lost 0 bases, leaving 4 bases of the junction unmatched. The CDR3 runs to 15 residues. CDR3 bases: TGTGCCAGCAGTGAATACGCGGGGGACCCAGATACGCAGTATTTT. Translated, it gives CASSEYAGDPDTQYF.

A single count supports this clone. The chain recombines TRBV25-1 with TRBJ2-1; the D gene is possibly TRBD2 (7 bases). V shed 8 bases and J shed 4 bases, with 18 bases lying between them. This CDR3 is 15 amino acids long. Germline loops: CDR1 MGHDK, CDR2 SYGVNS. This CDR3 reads CASGKQGGGYNEQFF. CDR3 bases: TGTGCCAGCGGAAAACAGGGAGGGGGGTACAATGAGCAGTTCTTC.

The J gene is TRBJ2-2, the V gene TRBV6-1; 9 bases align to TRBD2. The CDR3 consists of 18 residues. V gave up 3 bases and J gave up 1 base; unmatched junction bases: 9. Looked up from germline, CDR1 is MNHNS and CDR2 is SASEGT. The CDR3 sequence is CASSDSNVAGVNTGELFF. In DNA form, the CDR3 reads TGTGCCAGCAGTGATTCCAACGTAGCGGGGGTGAACACCGGGGAGCTGTTTTTT.